These T cell receptor beta chains were read from a single sample in a study of STAT3 mutations in large granular lymphocyte leukemia. Some clones are missing from TCRdb's copy, which holds only in-frame ones; the method was immunoSEQ multiplex PCR. This sample has 9,500 to 12,000 clones, with 85% found just once. The sequencing input was peripheral blood mononuclear cells. The source of these receptors is an elderly man with T-cell large granular lymphocyte leukemia. Some clones in this sample may be carry-over from other donors' samples. Each CDR3 is given with its conserved first and last residue. D genes are given only for firm matches. Not every row has a clone size; where given, it reads once, few, many or a size class.

TRBD1	NA	TRBV18	TRBJ1-5	CASSLGTAYNQPQHF	TGTGCCAGCTCACTCGGGACAGCCTACAATCAGCCCCAGCATTTT
TRBD1	few	TRBV18	TRBJ1-2	CASSPLDRANYGYTF	TGTGCCAGCTCCCCGTTGGACAGGGCGAACTATGGCTACACCTTC
TRBD1	once	TRBV5-1	TRBJ1-5	CASSDGQGNQPQHF	TGCGCCAGCAGCGACGGACAGGGAAATCAGCCCCAGCATTTT
NA	NA	TRBV15	TRBJ1-5	CATSRDPSGEPQHF	TGTGCCACCAGCAGAGACCCATCGGGCGAGCCCCAGCATTTT
NA	NA	TRBV11-3	TRBJ2-1	CASSLDGLTQFF	TGTGCCAGCAGCTTAGATGGGCTTACACAGTTCTTC
NA	NA	TRBV7-9	TRBJ2-7	CASSQVDEQYF	TGTGCCAGCAGCCAAGTAGACGAGCAGTACTTC
NA	NA	TRBV5-4	TRBJ1-4	CASSARTGNEKLFF	TGTGCCAGCAGCGCGCGGACGGGTAATGAAAAACTGTTTTTT
NA	NA	TRBV25-1	TRBJ2-1	CASSEDIWWDRTYNEQFF	TGTGCCAGCAGCGAGGACATCTGGTGGGACCGAACCTACAATGAGCAGTTCTTC
NA	NA	TRBV4-1	TRBJ2-3	CASSQDGGGATDTQYF	TGCGCCAGCAGCCAAGACGGCGGCGGGGCCACAGATACGCAGTATTTT
NA	NA	TRBV19	TRBJ1-5	CASRLLGGGQPQHF	TGTGCCAGTAGACTATTGGGGGGCGGTCAGCCCCAGCATTTT
TRBD1	NA	TRBV10-3	TRBJ1-1	CAIRKGQGEAFF	TGTGCCATCAGGAAGGGACAGGGTGAAGCTTTCTTT
NA	NA	TRBV4-3	TRBJ2-3	CASSRPLGTQYF	TGCGCCAGCAGTCGGCCGTTGGGTACGCAGTATTTT
TRBD2	NA	TRBV5-1	TRBJ2-5	CASSLGLSTSGGRETQYF	TGCGCCAGCAGCCTGGGGCTCTCCACTAGCGGGGGGCGTGAGACCCAGTACTTC
NA	many	TRBV21-1	TRBJ1-6	CASSVGQGSPLHF	NA
NA	NA	TRBV25-1	TRBJ1-5	CASSEGSRYQPQHF	TGTGCCAGCAGTGAGGGCAGCCGTTATCAGCCCCAGCATTTT
NA	NA	TRBV29-1	TRBJ2-6	CSVEARGGPGANVLTF	TGCAGCGTTGAAGCCAGGGGGGGGCCCGGGGCCAACGTCCTGACTTTC
NA	NA	TRBV30	TRBJ2-3	CAWSREGSGRDTQYF	TGTGCCTGGAGTCGAGAAGGGTCCGGAAGAGATACGCAGTATTTT
NA	NA	TRBV11-2	TRBJ2-3	CASSPVTDTQYF	TGTGCCAGCAGCCCAGTCACAGATACGCAGTATTTT
NA	NA	TRBV11-2	TRBJ2-7	CASSLAQGPYEQYF	TGTGCCAGCAGCTTAGCTCAGGGTCCCTACGAGCAGTACTTC
TRBD2	few	TRBV27	TRBJ2-1	CASSPPVAGYNEQFF	TGTGCCAGCAGTCCCCCGGTAGCGGGATACAATGAGCAGTTCTTC
NA	NA	TRBV5-1	TRBJ2-1	CASSLEAPPYNEQFF	TGCGCCAGCAGCTTGGAGGCCCCCCCCTACAATGAGCAGTTCTTC
NA	few	TRBV4-3	TRBJ1-6	CASSQDRTGSNSPLHF	TGCGCCAGCAGCCAAGATAGAACGGGGTCTAATTCACCCCTCCACTTT
NA	few	TRBV28	TRBJ1-4	CASSQAGEKLFF	TGTGCCAGCAGCCAGGCAGGTGAAAAACTGTTTTTT
TRBD1	NA	TRBV5-4	TRBJ1-1	CASSLEGARAILANTEAFF	TGTGCCAGCAGCTTGGAGGGGGCCAGGGCGATTCTGGCGAACACTGAAGCTTTCTTT
NA	NA	TRBV7-9	TRBJ1-6	CASSLTQGSPLHF	TGTGCCAGCAGCCTCACCCAGGGTTCACCCCTCCACTTT
NA	NA	TRBV6-1	TRBJ2-7	CASSPEVADTYEQYF	TGTGCCAGCAGCCCTGAGGTAGCGGATACCTACGAGCAGTACTTC
NA	few	TRBV10-3	TRBJ1-1	CAIGGGTEAFF	TGTGCCATCGGAGGGGGGACTGAAGCTTTCTTT
TRBD1	few	TRBV30	TRBJ2-7	CAWRAQGAYEQYF	TGTGCCTGGAGAGCGCAGGGGGCCTACGAGCAGTACTTC
NA	NA	TRBV11-2	TRBJ2-1	CASNLGGGNNEQFF	TGTGCCAGCAACCTAGGCGGTGGGAACAATGAGCAGTTCTTC
NA	NA	TRBV9	TRBJ2-7	CASSGDGYEQYF	TGTGCCAGCAGCGGGGACGGATACGAGCAGTACTTC
NA	NA	TRBV18	TRBJ1-5	CASSPSQGPNQPQHF	TGTGCCAGCTCACCAAGCCAAGGGCCTAATCAGCCCCAGCATTTT
NA	NA	TRBV6-6	TRBJ2-5	CASSIHAGATETQYF	TGTGCCAGCAGTATTCACGCGGGGGCAACGGAGACCCAGTACTTC
TRBD1	NA	TRBV7-2	TRBJ2-5	CASSLQGGGQETQYF	TGTGCCAGCAGTCTCCAAGGGGGCGGCCAAGAGACCCAGTACTTC
NA	NA	TRBV6-5	TRBJ2-7	CASSAGLEQYF	TGTGCCAGCAGTGCAGGGCTTGAGCAGTACTTC
TRBD2	NA	TRBV30	TRBJ2-7	CAWSHGGSGDEQYF	TGTGCCTGGAGCCACGGGGGGTCCGGAGACGAGCAGTACTTC
TRBD1	NA	TRBV7-2	TRBJ1-5	CASSLAVTGGNQPQHF	TGTGCCAGCAGCTTAGCGGTGACAGGGGGCAATCAGCCCCAGCATTTT
NA	NA	TRBV4-3	TRBJ1-2	CASSLTTGYGGYTF	TGCGCCAGCAGCCTTACGACAGGCTACGGGGGCTACACCTTC
TRBD2	NA	TRBV5-4	TRBJ2-1	CASSFRLAGVNEQFF	TGTGCCAGCAGCTTTCGGCTAGCGGGGGTCAATGAGCAGTTCTTC
NA	NA	TRBV7-3	TRBJ2-3	CASSLEWESTDTQYF	TGTGCCAGCAGCTTAGAATGGGAGAGCACAGATACGCAGTATTTT
NA	NA	TRBV6-1	TRBJ1-5	CASSDGYSNQPQHF	TGTGCCAGCAGTGATGGGTATAGCAATCAGCCCCAGCATTTT
TRBD1	once	TRBV18	TRBJ2-7	CASSRAGQGLEQYF	TGTGCCAGCTCGCGCGCTGGACAGGGCCTCGAGCAGTACTTC
NA	NA	TRBV5-4	TRBJ2-2	CASSEVGAVTGELFF	TGTGCCAGCAGCGAGGTGGGGGCCGTCACCGGGGAGCTGTTTTTT
NA	NA	TRBV18	TRBJ2-5	CASSRRVGGQREAVLRYQETQYF	TGTGCCAGCTCACGCCGGGTCGGGGGACAGCGCGAAGCCGTCCTCCGGTACCAAGAGACCCAGTACTTC
TRBD1	once	TRBV27	TRBJ1-6	CASRNQGDSYNSPLHF	TGTGCCAGCCGGAACCAGGGGGACTCCTATAATTCACCCCTCCACTTT
TRBD1	NA	TRBV18	TRBJ1-2	CASSSRDRGMGGYTF	TGTGCCAGCTCATCACGGGACAGGGGAATGGGTGGCTACACCTTC
TRBD1	NA	TRBV27	TRBJ2-7	CASSLAGTGGYEQYF	TGTGCCAGCAGTTTAGCGGGGACAGGGGGCTACGAGCAGTACTTC
TRBD1	NA	TRBV5-1	TRBJ2-2	CASSLGTGRDTGELFF	TGCGCCAGCAGTTTAGGGACAGGGCGGGACACCGGGGAGCTGTTTTTT
TRBD1	NA	TRBV28	TRBJ1-5	CASSLRGTGGAYSNQPQHF	TGTGCCAGCAGTTTAAGGGGGACAGGTGGGGCTTATAGCAATCAGCCCCAGCATTTT
NA	NA	TRBV5-1	TRBJ1-5	CASSLDGNQPQHF	TGCGCCAGCAGCCTGGACGGCAATCAGCCCCAGCATTTT
TRBD1	NA	TRBV5-1	TRBJ1-2	CASSPGQNYGYTF	TGCGCCAGCAGCCCGGGACAGAACTATGGCTACACCTTC
NA	NA	TRBV2	TRBJ2-1	CASISITGINEQFF	TGTGCCAGCATATCGATTACAGGAATCAATGAGCAGTTCTTC
NA	NA	TRBV18	TRBJ1-2	CASSPRSGDGYTF	TGTGCCAGCTCACCAAGGTCGGGCGATGGCTACACCTTC
NA	NA	TRBV18	TRBJ2-5	CASSASGIETQYF	TGTGCCAGCTCCGCCTCGGGGATAGAGACCCAGTACTTC
TRBD1	NA	TRBV27	TRBJ2-7	CASSPEDRLVYEQYF	TGTGCCAGCAGTCCAGAGGACAGGTTGGTTTACGAGCAGTACTTC
NA	once	TRBV12-5	TRBJ2-2	CASGLVLRGPYTGELFF	TGTGCTAGTGGTTTGGTACTTCGGGGGCCCTACACCGGGGAGCTGTTTTTT
TRBD1	once	TRBV11-2	TRBJ1-2	CASSMGQNYGYTF	TGTGCCAGCAGCATGGGACAGAACTATGGCTACACCTTC
NA	NA	TRBV7-9	TRBJ1-1	CASSFVPNTEAFF	TGTGCCAGCAGCTTTGTTCCCAACACTGAAGCTTTCTTT
NA	NA	TRBV7-9	TRBJ2-2	CASSPTASTGELFF	TGTGCCAGCAGCCCTACGGCGAGCACCGGGGAGCTGTTTTTT
NA	NA	TRBV7-2	TRBJ2-1	CASSLVWSSYASNEQFF	TGTGCCAGCAGCTTAGTCTGGTCTAGCTATGCCTCCAATGAGCAGTTCTTC
TRBD1	NA	TRBV7-9	TRBJ1-4	CASSLPRQGTGEKLFF	TGTGCCAGCAGCTTACCAAGACAGGGCACGGGGGAAAAACTGTTTTTT